A single sample is the source of the 25 T cell receptor beta chains below, sequenced in a study of T cell responses to AZD1222 COVID-19 vaccine. The assay was immunoSEQ multiplex PCR, and TCRdb's table has in-frame clones only and misses some. The profile shows more than 120,000 clones, 92% of them singletons. The source was peripheral blood, collected 28 days after the second AZD1222 dose. All receptors come from an adult who received the AZD1222 COVID-19 vaccine.

The V gene is TRBV19, the J gene TRBJ2-7; possible D gene TRBD2, 5 bases. The CDR3 sequence is 14 residues long. Trimming removed 2 bases from V and 4 bases from J, with 12 bases in between. Germline V CDR1 and CDR2: LNHDA, SQIVND (reference sequence). The CDR3 DNA reads as TGTGCCAGTAGTATAACCGGGGAGCGGTACGAGCAGTACTTC. It specifies CASSITGERYEQYF. The full variable domain, with the rest looked up from reference TRBV19 and TRBJ2-7, is DGGITQSPKYLFRKEGQNVTLSCEQNLNHDAMYWYRQDPGQGLRLIYYSQIVNDFQKGDIAEGYSVSREKKESFPLTVTSAQKNPTAFYLCASSITGERYEQYFGPGTRLTVT.

This sequence joins TRBV6-2 or TRBV6-3 and TRBJ1-1, with a possible D match to TRBD1 (6 bases). The germline gives CDR1 MNHEY, CDR2 SVGEGT. The CDR3 extends over 14 amino acids. The V and J ends lost 6 bases and 12 bases respectively, with 23 bases between them. The CDR3 spells CASSPLTGWRETFF. The CDR3 region has the DNA TGTGCCAGCAGCCCTTTGACAGGCTGGAGAGAAACTTTCTTT.

The V gene is TRBV2, the J gene TRBJ1-2, with D possibly TRBD1 on 6 matching bases. CDR3 length equals 12 residues. Trimming removed 8 bases at V and 2 bases at J, with 9 bases between. Germline CDR1 SNHLY, CDR2 FYNNEI. Here the CDR3 reads CASSGVNYGYTF. DNA for the CDR3: TGTGCCAGCTCAGGGGTAAACTATGGCTACACCTTC.

This clone was seen only once. One junction end does not reproduce the germline sequence, and a read error may be involved. This sequence joins TRBV5-1 and TRBJ2-7, with D perhaps assigned TRBD1 or TRBD2 (5 bases each). CDR3 size: 15 residues. The germline gives CDR1 SGHRS, CDR2 YFSETQ. For the CDR3, the DNA is TGCGCCAGCAGCTTGAGGGTCGGGACCTCCAACGAGCAGTACTTC. This translates into CASSLRVGTSNEQYF.

This rearrangement joins TRBV2 to TRBJ1-1; TRBD1 might be the D (5 bases). The CDR3 is 11 amino acids. Germline-derived CDR1 and CDR2 are SNHLY and FYNNEI. Trimming stripped 6 bases from V and 11 bases from J, with 13 bases between. CDR3: CASSGGQGAFF. For the CDR3, the DNA is TGTGCCAGCAGCGGAGGTCAGGGTGCTTTCTTT.

This clone is a singleton in its sample. J is TRBJ2-5 and V is TRBV5-1, with D perhaps assigned TRBD1 or TRBD2 (7 bases each). The CDR3 loop spans 16 amino acids. Germline V lookup: CDR1 SGHRS, CDR2 YFSETQ. Trimming took off 3 bases at V and 5 bases at J, with 20 bases between the two ends. CDR3 in amino acids: CASSSQGGRAKETQYF. The DNA of the CDR3 is TGCGCCAGCAGCTCTCAGGGGGGGCGAGCCAAGGAGACCCAGTACTTC. The full variable domain, rest sourced from reference TRBV5-1 and TRBJ2-5, is KAGVTQTPRYLIKTRGQQVTLSCSPISGHRSVSWYQQTPGQGLQFLFEYFSETQRNKGNFPGRFSGRQFSNSRSEMNVSTLELGDSALYLCASSSQGGRAKETQYFGPGTRLLVL.

This chain links TRBV7-9 with TRBJ1-6, with D possibly being TRBD1 (5 bases). Germline loops: CDR1 SEHNR, CDR2 FQNEAQ (reference sequence). V lost 1 base and J lost 5, with 6 bases in between. CDR3 length equals 14 residues. Written as DNA, the CDR3 is TGTGCCAGCAGCTTAGGACAGAATAATTCACCCCTCCACTTT. This gives the protein CASSLGQNNSPLHF.

The rearrangement uses TRBV7-8 and TRBJ1-1; D possibly corresponds to TRBD1 (6 bases). The V gene lost 5 bases and the J gene lost 1 base, with 14 bases spanning the gap. Germline values: CDR1 SGHVS, CDR2 FQNEAQ. The CDR3 extends over 15 amino acids. CDR3 amino acids: CASSERGTPNTEAFF. CDR3 in DNA: TGTGCCAGCAGCGAAAGGGGGACACCGAACACTGAAGCTTTCTTT. Full variable domain (remainder filled in from reference TRBV7-8 and TRBJ1-1): GAGVSQSPRYKVAKRGQDVALRCDPISGHVSLFWYQQALGQGPEFLTYFQNEAQLDKSGLPSDRFFAERPEGSVSTLKIQRTQQEDSAVYLCASSERGTPNTEAFFGQGTRLTVV.

This clone was detected once. V usage is TRBV5-8 and J usage is TRBJ1-5; a weak D match, TRBD1 (5 bases). CDR1 and CDR2 (germline): SGHTS, YDEGEE. V was pared by 2 bases and J by 2 bases, with 11 bases between. This CDR3 is 15 amino acids long. The CDR3 sequence is CASSFRGIGNQPQHF. As DNA, the CDR3 is TGTGCCAGCAGCTTTAGGGGAATCGGCAATCAGCCCCAGCATTTT.

V and J are TRBV7-2 and TRBJ1-4, with 7 positions matching TRBD1. V gave up 4 bases and J gave up 7 bases; unmatched junction bases: 9. This CDR3 contains 15 residues. Germline V gene sequence: CDR1 SGHTA, CDR2 FQGNSA. The CDR3 sequence is CASSSTGRNGEKLFF. CDR3 bases: TGTGCCAGCAGCTCGACAGGGAGGAACGGTGAAAAACTGTTTTTT. Drawing the rest from reference TRBV7-2 and TRBJ1-4, the complete variable domain is GAGVSQSPSNKVTEKGKDVELRCDPISGHTALYWYRQSLGQGLEFLIYFQGNSAPDKSGLPSDRFSAERTGGSVSTLTIQRTQQEDSAVYLCASSSTGRNGEKLFFGSGTQLSVL.

This clone showed up just a few times. This chain links TRBV6-5 with TRBJ1-1; a possible D gene is TRBD1 (6 bases). Trimming removed 6 bases at V and 5 bases at J, with 13 bases between. The CDR3 is made up of 13 amino acids. From germline, CDR1 is MNHEY and CDR2 SVGAGI. In nucleotides, the CDR3 is TGTGCCAGCAGGTCCCAGGGGAGTACTGAAGCTTTCTTT. It translates to CASRSQGSTEAFF.

V and J are TRBV28 and TRBJ1-2; TRBD1 matches at 8 bases. Trimming at V came to 3 bases and at J to 8 bases, leaving 2 bases not matched to a gene. The CDR3 loop spans 12 amino acids. In germline, CDR1 is MDHEN, CDR2 SYDVKM. The CDR3 region is CASSLDRVGYTF. As DNA, the CDR3 is TGTGCCAGCAGTTTGGACAGGGTGGGCTACACCTTC.

The chain couples TRBV18 to TRBJ2-1; D perhaps matches TRBD2 (6 bases). The CDR3 contains 14 residues. V dropped 2 bases and J dropped 9 bases, with 14 bases sitting between them. Germline CDR1 reads KGHSH; CDR2 reads LQKENI. CDR3 coding DNA: TGTGCCAGCTCACCAACTAGCACCAGTGTTGAGCAGTTCTTC. Protein sequence: CASSPTSTSVEQFF.

J is TRBJ1-1 and V is TRBV19; possible D gene TRBD1, 6 bases. The ends were cut back, 8 bases at V and 2 bases at J, with 18 bases in the middle. CDR3 size: 15 residues. Germline-derived CDR1 and CDR2 are LNHDA and SQIVND (reference sequence). CDR3 protein: CASSQPGARNTEAFF. CDR3 sequence (DNA): TGTGCCAGTTCCCAGCCGGGGGCGAGAAACACTGAAGCTTTCTTT.

The rearrangement uses TRBV18 and TRBJ2-5, with 10 positions matching TRBD2. This CDR3 contains 15 residues. Germline assignment: CDR1 KGHSH and CDR2 LQKENI. Trimming took 3 bases from V and 5 from J; bases not matched to a gene: 6. The CDR3 nucleotides read TGTGCCAGCTCACCGAGCGGGAGGGCCTGGGAGACCCAGTACTTC. Amino acid sequence: CASSPSGRAWETQYF.

This clone was observed a single time. CDR3 DNA sequence: TGTGCCAGCAGTTCCCAGCGGGACGGCTATGGCTACACCTTC. This sequence encodes CASSSQRDGYGYTF. J is TRBJ1-2 and V is TRBV27; D is possibly TRBD1 (5 bases). Trimming took 4 bases from V and 4 from J, leaving 13 bases between them. The CDR3 consists of 14 residues. The germline gives CDR1 MNHEY, CDR2 SMNVEV (reference sequence).

The CDR3 loop is CASSLASVTGELFF. The CDR3 DNA sequence: TGTGCCAGCAGCTTGGCTAGCGTGACCGGGGAGCTGTTTTTT. The chain is built from TRBV5-6 and TRBJ2-2, with a tentative D call TRBD2 (6 bases). Trimming took off 0 bases at V and 5 bases at J, with 8 bases between the two ends. Germline values: CDR1 SGHDT, CDR2 YYEEEE. There are 14 residues in the CDR3.

CDR3 in DNA: TGTGCCAGCAGCTTACAGGGAGGGGACACCGGGGAGCTGTTTTTT. It is translated as CASSLQGGDTGELFF. This chain links TRBV7-6 with TRBJ2-2; 7 positions agree with TRBD2. V dropped 2 bases and J dropped 3; count of bases not matched to a gene: 3. CDR1 and CDR2 (germline): SGHVS, FNYEAQ. The CDR3 spans 15 residues.

The rearrangement uses TRBV27 and TRBJ2-5; a weak D match, TRBD2 (5 bases). The V and J ends lost 6 bases and 4 bases respectively, with 12 bases between them. The CDR3 totals 13 residues. The germline CDR1 and CDR2 sequences are MNHEY and SMNVEV (reference sequence). The CDR3: CASRSDSTETQYF. DNA for the CDR3: TGTGCCAGCAGGTCGGACTCCACAGAGACCCAGTACTTC.

The chain combines TRBV4-3 with TRBJ1-5, with D maybe TRBD1 (5 bases). Germline values: CDR1 LGHNA, CDR2 YSLEER. The CDR3 covers 18 residues. The germline V and J ends were trimmed by 1 base and 0 bases, with 16 bases remaining between them. CDR3 bases: TGCGCCAGCAGCCAAGGGGGGTTAGGGATTAATAGCAATCAGCCCCAGCATTTT. Its protein product is CASSQGGLGINSNQPQHF.

The chain uses TRBV19 and TRBJ1-2, with 9 positions matching TRBD1. Germline V CDR1 and CDR2: LNHDA, SQIVND (reference sequence). Trimming removed 3 bases from V and 8 bases from J; junction bases left unmatched: 13. The CDR3 spans 16 residues. CDR3 nucleotide sequence: TGTGCCAGTAGTATCCTGCCGGGACAGGGCAAATGGGGCTACACCTTC. Encoded protein: CASSILPGQGKWGYTF. The complete variable domain, with remaining parts taken from reference TRBV19 and TRBJ1-2, reads DGGITQSPKYLFRKEGQNVTLSCEQNLNHDAMYWYRQDPGQGLRLIYYSQIVNDFQKGDIAEGYSVSREKKESFPLTVTSAQKNPTAFYLCASSILPGQGKWGYTFGSGTRLTVV.

The chain is built from TRBV5-1 and TRBJ1-2; D is ambiguous. Germline V lookup: CDR1 SGHRS, CDR2 YFSETQ. The CDR3 has 13 residues. V lost 0 bases and J lost 2, with 5 bases in between. In DNA, the CDR3 is TGCGCCAGCAGCTTGGAGGGAAACTATGGCTACACCTTC. Its protein is CASSLEGNYGYTF.

This chain joins TRBV6-1 and TRBJ1-5; tentative D call: TRBD1 (5 bases). V lost 2 bases and J 9 bases, leaving 17 bases between the germline ends. This CDR3 region has 15 residues. Per germline, CDR1 MNHNS and CDR2 SASEGT. The CDR3 reads CASSESVRGGRPQHF. The CDR3, as DNA: TGTGCCAGCAGTGAATCGGTTAGGGGCGGACGGCCCCAGCATTTT.

V usage is TRBV4-1 and J usage is TRBJ1-2; D not certain. Germline V gene data show CDR1 as MGHRA and CDR2 as YSYEKL. The germline V and J ends were trimmed by 0 bases and 8 bases, with 16 bases remaining between them. CDR3 size: 15 residues. CDR3 loop: CASSQDRAGSKGYTF. In DNA form, the CDR3 reads TGCGCCAGCAGCCAAGACCGAGCGGGGTCTAAGGGCTACACCTTC.

The table lists this clone with a count of one. The chain links TRBV3-1 (or the pseudogene TRBV3-2) to TRBJ2-1; D is unclear. The length of the CDR3 is 14 residues. V was cut by 1 base and J by 6 bases, with 10 bases left in between. Germline CDR1 reads LGHDT; CDR2 reads YNNKEL (reference sequence). CDR3 coding DNA: TGTGCCAGCAGCCAAGCCCCGGGCTCCAATGAGCAGTTCTTC. The encoded protein is CASSQAPGSNEQFF.